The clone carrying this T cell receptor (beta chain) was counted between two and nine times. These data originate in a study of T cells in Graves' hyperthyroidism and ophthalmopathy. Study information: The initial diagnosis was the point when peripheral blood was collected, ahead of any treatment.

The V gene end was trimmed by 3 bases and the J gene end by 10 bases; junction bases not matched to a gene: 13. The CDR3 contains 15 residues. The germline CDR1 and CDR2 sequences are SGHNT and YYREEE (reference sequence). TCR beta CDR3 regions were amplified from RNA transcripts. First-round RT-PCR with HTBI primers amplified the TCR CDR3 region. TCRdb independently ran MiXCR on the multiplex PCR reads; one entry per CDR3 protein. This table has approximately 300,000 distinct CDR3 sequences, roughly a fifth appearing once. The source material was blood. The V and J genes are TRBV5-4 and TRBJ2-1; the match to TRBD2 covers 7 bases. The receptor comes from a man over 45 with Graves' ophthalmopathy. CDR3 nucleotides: TGTGCCAGCAGCTCCTCGGGGGGAGGGCGACGAGAGCAGTTCTTC. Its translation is CASSSSGGGRREQFF.